Listed below are T cell receptor beta chains from one sample, sequenced in a study of T cells in localized non-small cell lung cancer. Only in-frame clones appear in the TCRdb table, and some are missing; sequencing was by immunoSEQ multiplex PCR. There are about 53,000 clones in the sample; approximately 80% occur only once, and about 18% lies in the top ten. The sample here was peripheral blood mononuclear cells, taken before any cancer treatment. The source of these receptors is a man aged 40-75 years with stage III lung adenocarcinoma. The CDR3 runs from the conserved cysteine through the conserved F or W.

13,TRBV4-2,TRBJ1-3,CASSQGRANTIYF
13,TRBV7-9,TRBJ2-7,CASTREVTYEQYF
12,TRBV10-1,TRBJ2-1,CASGTTYNEQFF
16,TRBV5-1,TRBJ2-1,CASSSRLAANLNEQFF
12,TRBV27,TRBJ2-1,CASSFPEGEQFF
13,TRBV10-3,TRBJ1-1,CAISREKDTEAFF
14,TRBV9,TRBJ2-2,CASTEAGHTGELFF
15,TRBV5-1,TRBJ2-7,CASSAGTDPRDEQYF
13,TRBV9,TRBJ2-5,CASSVDGGGAQYF
13,TRBV5-4,TRBJ2-3,CASSLEGTDTQYF
17,TRBV7-2,TRBJ2-2,CASSLGSGSHSTGELFF
14,TRBV27,TRBJ2-7,CASSYTLGGVGQYF
13,TRBV18,TRBJ1-1,CASSPGQNTEAFF
12,TRBV6-6,TRBJ2-1,CASSPNYNEQFF
12,TRBV28,TRBJ1-5,CASQAVDQPQHF
14,TRBV21-1,TRBJ1-2,CASCPPGHNYGYTF
15,TRBV2,TRBJ2-7,CASSEGYPGSYEQYF
15,TRBV9,TRBJ1-4,CASSVVPGGNEKLFF
14,TRBV14,TRBJ2-1,CASSLWRAPSEQFF
13,TRBV4-1,TRBJ1-5,CASSQDENQPQHF
12,TRBV6-1,TRBJ1-6,CASRIYNSPLHF
15,TRBV29-1,TRBJ2-5,CSVEDGIAGGETQYF
15,TRBV19,TRBJ2-7,CASSIDQQVPYEQYF
15,TRBV2,TRBJ1-1,CASSEAGTGGTEAFF
15,TRBV18,TRBJ2-7,CASSPGTGSSYEQYF
12,TRBV19,TRBJ2-7,CASSLRADEQYF
15,TRBV11-2,TRBJ2-6,CASSPGFSGANVLTF
13,TRBV11-3,TRBJ1-1,CASSLGPRAEAFF
16,TRBV19,TRBJ2-3,CASSTGQGPSTDTQYF
14,TRBV5-1,TRBJ1-2,CASSLEGGALGYTF
12,TRBV28,TRBJ1-5,CASTGLDQPQHF
14,TRBV12-5,TRBJ1-1,CASGTGGLFAEAFF
12,TRBV27,TRBJ1-1,CASSLLAGEAFF
14,TRBV7-3,TRBJ2-1,CASSLTLGSGEQFF
16,TRBV30,TRBJ1-5,CAWGDTGQGKNQPQHF
14,TRBV27,TRBJ2-3,CASSLGAGMDTQYF
18,TRBV28,TRBJ2-5,CASSTRPASGTPQETQYF
13,TRBV19,TRBJ1-6,CASSGDTAVPLHF